The 23 T cell receptor beta chains given below trace back to one sample, sequenced in a study of T cells expressing NK-cell markers. From its re-call of the 5' RACE reads, TCRdb lists each CDR3 protein once, without DNA. Reported are fewer than 400,000 distinct CDR3 sequences; the ten largest clones contain about 11%. Sequencing used blood T cells: a sorted CD56 or NKG2C T cell subset, CD4+ or CD8+ T cells, or bulk PBMC T cells (not recorded which). The origin of the receptors is a woman between 50 and 59 years old in good health.

CDR3 protein: CSDHTANYGYTF. The V call is TRBV29-1, the J call TRBJ1-2. Germline V gene data show CDR1 as SQVTM and CDR2 as ANQGSEA. CDR3 length: 12 residues. Based on the CDR3 plus reference TRBV29-1 and TRBJ1-2, the full variable domain is SAVISQKPSRDICQRGTSLTIQCQVDSQVTMMFWYRQQPGQSLTLIATANQGSEATYESGFVIDKFPISRPNLTFSTLTVSNMSPEDSSIYLCSDHTANYGYTFGSGTRLTVV.

This chain links TRBV5-1 with TRBJ2-1; the D gene TCRdb calls, TRBD1, cannot be checked with no DNA. This CDR3 has 16 residues. Per the germline V gene, CDR1 is SGHRS and CDR2 is YFSETQ. The CDR3 is CASSSAGASTYNEQFF.

The chain uses TRBV5-6 and TRBJ1-1. Per the germline V gene, CDR1 is SGHDT and CDR2 is YYEEEE. The CDR3 is made up of 14 amino acids. The chain's CDR3 is CASSLVGIDTEAFF. Looking up the rest from reference TRBV5-6 and TRBJ1-1 gives the full variable domain: DAGVTQSPTHLIKTRGQQVTLRCSPKSGHDTVSWYQQALGQGPQFIFQYYEEEERQRGNFPDRFSGHQFPNYSSELNVNALLLGDSALYLCASSLVGIDTEAFFGQGTRLTVV.

The chain uses TRBV29-1 and TRBJ1-1. Looked up from germline, CDR1 is SQVTM and CDR2 is ANQGSEA. The CDR3 consists of 11 residues. The CDR3 sequence is CSVVGLGEAFF.

V is TRBV27 and J is TRBJ1-5; TCRdb names TRBD1, which stays unverified in the absence of DNA. Germline assignment: CDR1 MNHEY and CDR2 SMNVEV (reference sequence). The CDR3 is 14 residues long. The CDR3 loop reads CASSLSGGAQPQHF.

V and J are TRBV5-1 and TRBJ2-2. Germline CDR1 SGHRS, CDR2 YFSETQ. The CDR3 runs to 13 residues. CDR3 amino acids: CASSLGTPGELFF.

This chain links TRBV25-1 with TRBJ2-1; the D gene TCRdb calls, TRBD2, cannot be checked with no DNA. The CDR3 loop spans 14 amino acids. CDR1 is MGHDK and CDR2 is SYGVNS in the germline V gene. The CDR3 loop is CASSGRILAGGLFF. Filled out from reference TRBV25-1 and TRBJ2-1, the complete variable domain reads EADIYQTPRYLVIGTGKKITLECSQTMGHDKMYWYQQDPGMELHLIHYSYGVNSTEKGDLSSESTVSRIRTEHFPLTLESARPSHTSQYLCASSGRILAGGLFFGPGTRLTVL.

The V and J genes are TRBV29-1 and TRBJ2-1; there is no DNA to check the TCRdb D call of TRBD2. The CDR3 length is 13 residues. CDR1 and CDR2 from the germline V gene are SQVTM and ANQGSEA. CDR3 protein: CSVVRPSSVEQFF.

The chain has TRBV29-1 and TRBJ2-1; TCRdb proposes TRBD1, but this gene call is untestable without DNA. There are 11 residues in the CDR3. CDR1 and CDR2 (germline): SQVTM, ANQGSEA. CDR3 loop: CSVDLSGEQFF.

The chain joins TRBV29-1 to TRBJ2-3; TCRdb returns TRBD1, unconfirmable since there is no DNA. This CDR3 spans 14 amino acids. Germline lookup yields CDR1 SQVTM and CDR2 ANQGSEA. The CDR3 protein is CSVRQGALADTQYF.

This chain connects TRBV20-1 to TRBJ2-3. The CDR3 covers 13 residues. The V gene's germline CDR1 is DFQATT and CDR2 SNEGSKA (reference sequence). The CDR3 region is CSARGGGTDTQYF.

The chain employs TRBV28 and TRBJ2-3. CDR3 length: 14 amino acids. The germline V gene encodes CDR1 MDHEN and CDR2 SYDVKM. CDR3: CASRDRVSADTQYF. Together with reference TRBV28 and TRBJ2-3, the CDR3 gives the full variable domain: DVKVTQSSRYLVKRTGEKVFLECVQDMDHENMFWYRQDPGLGLRLIYFSYDVKMKEKGDIPEGYSVSREKKERFSLILESASTNQTSMYLCASRDRVSADTQYFGPGTRLTVL.

CDR3 protein: CASSPDRMGGNEQFF. The chain carries TRBV12-3 or TRBV12-4 and TRBJ2-1; the TRBD1 assignment by TCRdb is unverifiable without DNA. The CDR3 sequence is 15 residues long.

The chain carries TRBV2 and TRBJ1-4; there is no DNA to check the TCRdb D call of TRBD1. The CDR3 loop spans 15 amino acids. Germline CDR1 and CDR2: SNHLY and FYNNEI. The CDR3 sequence: CASSARPGTGEKLFF. Filled out from reference TRBV2 and TRBJ1-4, the complete variable domain reads EPEVTQTPSHQVTQMGQEVILRCVPISNHLYFYWYRQILGQKVEFLVSFYNNEISEKSEIFDDQFSVERPDGSNFTLKIRSTKLEDSAMYFCASSARPGTGEKLFFGSGTQLSVL.

The chain has TRBV21-1 and TRBJ1-2. TRBV21-1 is shown as a pseudogene. The CDR3 consists of 13 residues. CDR3 in amino acids: CASSEGRLYGYTF.

The chain has TRBV2 and TRBJ2-2. The CDR3 has 13 amino acids. In germline, CDR1 is SNHLY, CDR2 FYNNEI. This chain's CDR3 is CASSGGRTGELFF.

The genes are TRBV15 and TRBJ2-3. Germline lookup yields CDR1 LNHNV and CDR2 YYDKDF (reference sequence). The CDR3 extends over 15 amino acids. The CDR3 loop is CATSRVGRDTDTQYF. The complete variable domain, with remaining parts taken from reference TRBV15 and TRBJ2-3, reads DAMVIQNPRYQVTQFGKPVTLSCSQTLNHNVMYWYQQKSSQAPKLLFHYYDKDFNNEADTPDNFQSRRPNTSFCFLDIRSPGLGDTAMYLCATSRVGRDTDTQYFGPGTRLTVL.

The CDR3: CASSLGTSTNEQFF. V and J are TRBV5-1 and TRBJ2-1. The germline CDR1 and CDR2 sequences are SGHRS and YFSETQ. The CDR3 is made up of 14 amino acids.

The chain recombines TRBV20-1 with TRBJ1-2. CDR1 is DFQATT, CDR2 SNEGSKA, per germline (reference sequence). The CDR3 runs 15 residues. Here the CDR3 reads CSARDAGFGDYGYTF.

The V call is TRBV6-1, the J call TRBJ2-1; no DNA is available, so the TRBD1 call from TCRdb remains unchecked. CDR1 is MNHNS, CDR2 SASEGT, per germline. The CDR3 has 13 amino acids. CDR3 amino acids: CASSDTGWGEQFF.

The CDR3 reads CASSLGGQFTEAFF. J is TRBJ1-1 and V is TRBV5-1; lacking DNA, the TRBD1 call made by TCRdb goes unchecked. The CDR3 is made up of 14 amino acids. CDR1 is SGHRS and CDR2 is YFSETQ in the germline V gene.

The rearrangement uses TRBV5-1 and TRBJ1-1; TCRdb names TRBD1, which stays unverified in the absence of DNA. Germline V gene sequence: CDR1 SGHRS, CDR2 YFSETQ. The CDR3 is made up of 14 amino acids. This CDR3 reads CASSALTGFNLAFF.

The rearrangement joins TRBV10-1 to TRBJ2-1; TCRdb's D gene call, TRBD2, goes unchecked for lack of DNA. The germline V gene encodes CDR1 WNHNN and CDR2 SYGVQD (reference sequence). The CDR3 length is 14 residues. The CDR3 loop reads CASSSGPVSGEQFF.